A selection of T cell receptor beta chains follows, all from one sample in a study of beta chain features in type 1 diabetes. Sequencing used immunoSEQ multiplex PCR; TCRdb keeps in-frame clones, though not all of them. The profile covers about 270,000 clones, with about 13% appearing a single time and roughly 0.018% taken by the ten largest. The sample was naive CD4+ T cells from blood. Every receptor here comes from a man younger than 40 with type 1 diabetes. Both conserved end residues are part of each CDR3. D genes are given only for firm matches. Size is omitted from some rows. Given values are once, few, many or a class for expanded clones.

j_call,v_call,d_call,clone_size,cdr3_nt,cdr3_aa
TRBJ2-7,TRBV15,TRBD2,.,TGTGCCACCAGCAGGCAGCGGGAGGGAGTCTACGAGCAGTACTTC,CATSRQREGVYEQYF
TRBJ2-2,TRBV15,.,few,TGTGCCACCGCGGCTATAGACAGTTCCCCGCTGTTTTTT,CATAAIDSSPLFF
TRBJ2-7,TRBV28,TRBD2,.,TGTGCCAGCAACGGACTAGCGGGAGGGCCCCACGAGCAGTACTTC,CASNGLAGGPHEQYF
TRBJ2-7,TRBV7-3,.,.,TGTGCCAGCAGCTTAACTGGCAGTGTCGAGCAGTACTTC,CASSLTGSVEQYF
TRBJ2-1,TRBV18,TRBD1,few,TGTGCCAGCTCAACGGGACAGGGTATCGATGAGCAGTTCTTC,CASSTGQGIDEQFF
TRBJ2-7,TRBV5-4,.,few,TGTGCCAGCAGCTTGGGGGGGCCTGGCTACGAGCAGTACTTC,CASSLGGPGYEQYF
TRBJ2-1,TRBV9,.,.,TGTGCCAGCAGCGTAGAAAGACAGAGTGAGCAGTTCTTC,CASSVERQSEQFF
TRBJ2-3,TRBV5-1,.,.,TGCGCCAGCAGGTTACTCCCTTCCTCCACTAGCACAGATACGCAGTATTTT,CASRLLPSSTSTDTQYF
TRBJ1-5,TRBV4-2,.,few,TGTGCCAGCAGCCAAGAGGGGGGTAGGGGCAATCAGCCCCAGCATTTT,CASSQEGGRGNQPQHF
TRBJ2-7,TRBV18,TRBD1,few,TGTGCCAGCTCACCCGGGACAGGGGGACCCTACGAGCAGTACTTC,CASSPGTGGPYEQYF
TRBJ2-3,TRBV11-1,.,few,TGTGCCAGCAGTCGGACAGCGTCCACAGATACGCAGTATTTT,CASSRTASTDTQYF
TRBJ2-1,TRBV29-1,TRBD1,few,TGCAGCGTTGGTGATAGGCAGGGGGCCTACAATGAGCAGTTCTTC,CSVGDRQGAYNEQFF
TRBJ1-1,TRBV7-9,TRBD1,.,TGTGCCAGCAGCCCGCGCCTGACAGGGATGAACACTGAAGCTTTCTTT,CASSPRLTGMNTEAFF
TRBJ2-1,TRBV5-5,TRBD2,.,TGTGCCAGCAGCTCTTCACTAGCGGTAGGATACAATGAGCAGTTCTTC,CASSSSLAVGYNEQFF
TRBJ1-2,TRBV7-3,TRBD1,few,TGTGCCAGCAGCTTTGACAGGGGAGACGGCTACACCTTC,CASSFDRGDGYTF
TRBJ2-6,TRBV15,TRBD1,few,TGTGCCACCAGCAGCGGACAGGGGGGAACTGGGGCCAACGTCCTGACTTTC,CATSSGQGGTGANVLTF
TRBJ2-1,TRBV6-6,TRBD2,few,TGTGCCAGCAGTCCGGTTCTAGCGGGACCCAATGAGCAGTTCTTC,CASSPVLAGPNEQFF
TRBJ1-1,TRBV4-3,TRBD1,.,TGCGCCAGCAGCCAAGAAAGCACAGGGGGGAACACTGAAGCTTTCTTT,CASSQESTGGNTEAFF
TRBJ2-5,TRBV7-3,TRBD1,few,TGTGCCAGCAGCACAGGGGGCCAGGGGGAGACCCAGTACTTC,CASSTGGQGETQYF
TRBJ2-1,TRBV7-2,TRBD2,few,TGTGCCAGCACCTACGGGGGGGCCTACAATGAGCAGTTCTTC,CASTYGGAYNEQFF
TRBJ2-4,TRBV7-3,.,few,TGTGCCAGCAGCCCAATTGGGGGCAGACCCGGGAAGAAAAACATTCAGTACTTC,CASSPIGGRPGKKNIQYF
TRBJ2-2,TRBV4-2,TRBD2,few,TGTGCCGGAGGGACTAGCGGGACAGGCGGGGAGCTGTTTTTT,CAGGTSGTGGELFF
TRBJ2-1,TRBV30,.,.,TGTGCCTGTAATTCGGGACAACTCTCCTACAATGAGCAGTTCTTC,CACNSGQLSYNEQFF
TRBJ2-5,TRBV28,TRBD2,.,TGTGCCAGCAGTTTATTGCTAGCGGGAGGCGCAGAGACCCAGTACTTC,CASSLLLAGGAETQYF
TRBJ2-1,TRBV2,TRBD2,few,TGTGCCAGCAGTGTTAGCGGGAATTACAATGAGCAGTTCTTC,CASSVSGNYNEQFF
TRBJ2-1,TRBV11-2,TRBD2,.,TGTGCCAGCATCCCCCATAGCGGAGCGGGAGGTCACAATGAGCAGTTCTTC,CASIPHSGAGGHNEQFF
TRBJ2-7,TRBV30,TRBD2,few,TGTGCCTGGAGTTCGCTAGCGGCCTACGAGCAGTACTTC,CAWSSLAAYEQYF
TRBJ2-2,TRBV14,.,.,TGTGCCAGCAGCCAAGCCTTCAGGAGGAGAACCGGGGAGCTGTTTTTT,CASSQAFRRRTGELFF
TRBJ2-7,TRBV10-3,TRBD2,.,TGTGCCATCTCAGCGGGAAAGTACGAGCAGTACTTC,CAISAGKYEQYF
TRBJ2-1,TRBV7-2,.,.,TGTGCCAGCAGCTTAGAACAACCCTCCTACAATGAGCAGTTCTTC,CASSLEQPSYNEQFF
TRBJ2-5,TRBV18,.,.,TGTGCCAGCTCACCACGGCAGGGTTCGGTAGAGACCCAGTACTTC,CASSPRQGSVETQYF
TRBJ2-2,TRBV30,TRBD1,.,TGTGCCTGGACGCTGGGGGACAGTAACACCGGGGAGCTGTTTTTT,CAWTLGDSNTGELFF